This T cell receptor beta chain was obtained from a study of identical twins. Study results and caveats: With abundant cord blood beta clonotypes, insertions were fewer; memory repertoires showed no such pattern. Surplus twin overlap in beta out-of-frame sequences was less pronounced. Out-of-frame alpha sequences shared by twins showed excess low generation probability.

To note about this clonotype: What it binds is unknown.

TCRdb reanalysed the 5' RACE reads using MiXCR and keeps one entry per CDR3 protein. The table lists a few hundred thousand distinct CDR3 sequences, approximately 9.6% of them singletons. Germline V gene sequence: CDR1 MNHEY, CDR2 SMNVEV (reference sequence). Trimming shortened V by 4 bases and J by 10 bases, and 14 bases separated the two germline ends. The CDR3 spans 14 residues. These data also formed part of another study, on yellow fever vaccine responses in identical twins. That study adds: Reportedly, the T cell response mounted by twins to vaccine seemed partly convergent, partly personalized.

The clonotype was recovered from a young woman in good health. The chain recombines TRBV27 with TRBJ1-6; D is possibly TRBD1 (5 bases). The sequencing input was PBMCs. The CDR3 DNA follows: TGTGCCAGCAGTTACGAGGGGCGTAGGTCACCCCTCCACTTT. Translated: CASSYEGRRSPLHF.